This T cell receptor (beta chain) was sequenced during a study of blood T cell repertoires in COVID-19. Study at large: Acute-phase and convalescent COVID-19 samples originated in the United States, Italy and Spain.

Germline-derived CDR1 and CDR2 are SGHAT and FQDESV (reference sequence). The CDR3 is 15 amino acids. The V end was cut by 5 bases, the J end by 4 bases, with 17 bases between. Under the authors' procedure: It was from reference gene primer amplification that nucleated cell counts were estimated. Measured with immunoSEQ multiplex PCR; TCRdb has only the in-frame clones, and not every one. V and J calls and clone size follow that table, whereas D and trimming were derived from the DNA. Among 150,000 or so clones listed, roughly 76% were seen once. The sequenced sample was peripheral blood. This TCR derives from a woman in her 50s with active or convalescent COVID-19. The chain recombines TRBV11-1 with TRBJ1-1; D ambiguous. CDR3 residues: CASSPRAAGSTEAFF. CDR3 nucleotide sequence: TGTGCCAGCAGCCCCCGGGCCGCGGGGAGCACTGAAGCTTTCTTT.